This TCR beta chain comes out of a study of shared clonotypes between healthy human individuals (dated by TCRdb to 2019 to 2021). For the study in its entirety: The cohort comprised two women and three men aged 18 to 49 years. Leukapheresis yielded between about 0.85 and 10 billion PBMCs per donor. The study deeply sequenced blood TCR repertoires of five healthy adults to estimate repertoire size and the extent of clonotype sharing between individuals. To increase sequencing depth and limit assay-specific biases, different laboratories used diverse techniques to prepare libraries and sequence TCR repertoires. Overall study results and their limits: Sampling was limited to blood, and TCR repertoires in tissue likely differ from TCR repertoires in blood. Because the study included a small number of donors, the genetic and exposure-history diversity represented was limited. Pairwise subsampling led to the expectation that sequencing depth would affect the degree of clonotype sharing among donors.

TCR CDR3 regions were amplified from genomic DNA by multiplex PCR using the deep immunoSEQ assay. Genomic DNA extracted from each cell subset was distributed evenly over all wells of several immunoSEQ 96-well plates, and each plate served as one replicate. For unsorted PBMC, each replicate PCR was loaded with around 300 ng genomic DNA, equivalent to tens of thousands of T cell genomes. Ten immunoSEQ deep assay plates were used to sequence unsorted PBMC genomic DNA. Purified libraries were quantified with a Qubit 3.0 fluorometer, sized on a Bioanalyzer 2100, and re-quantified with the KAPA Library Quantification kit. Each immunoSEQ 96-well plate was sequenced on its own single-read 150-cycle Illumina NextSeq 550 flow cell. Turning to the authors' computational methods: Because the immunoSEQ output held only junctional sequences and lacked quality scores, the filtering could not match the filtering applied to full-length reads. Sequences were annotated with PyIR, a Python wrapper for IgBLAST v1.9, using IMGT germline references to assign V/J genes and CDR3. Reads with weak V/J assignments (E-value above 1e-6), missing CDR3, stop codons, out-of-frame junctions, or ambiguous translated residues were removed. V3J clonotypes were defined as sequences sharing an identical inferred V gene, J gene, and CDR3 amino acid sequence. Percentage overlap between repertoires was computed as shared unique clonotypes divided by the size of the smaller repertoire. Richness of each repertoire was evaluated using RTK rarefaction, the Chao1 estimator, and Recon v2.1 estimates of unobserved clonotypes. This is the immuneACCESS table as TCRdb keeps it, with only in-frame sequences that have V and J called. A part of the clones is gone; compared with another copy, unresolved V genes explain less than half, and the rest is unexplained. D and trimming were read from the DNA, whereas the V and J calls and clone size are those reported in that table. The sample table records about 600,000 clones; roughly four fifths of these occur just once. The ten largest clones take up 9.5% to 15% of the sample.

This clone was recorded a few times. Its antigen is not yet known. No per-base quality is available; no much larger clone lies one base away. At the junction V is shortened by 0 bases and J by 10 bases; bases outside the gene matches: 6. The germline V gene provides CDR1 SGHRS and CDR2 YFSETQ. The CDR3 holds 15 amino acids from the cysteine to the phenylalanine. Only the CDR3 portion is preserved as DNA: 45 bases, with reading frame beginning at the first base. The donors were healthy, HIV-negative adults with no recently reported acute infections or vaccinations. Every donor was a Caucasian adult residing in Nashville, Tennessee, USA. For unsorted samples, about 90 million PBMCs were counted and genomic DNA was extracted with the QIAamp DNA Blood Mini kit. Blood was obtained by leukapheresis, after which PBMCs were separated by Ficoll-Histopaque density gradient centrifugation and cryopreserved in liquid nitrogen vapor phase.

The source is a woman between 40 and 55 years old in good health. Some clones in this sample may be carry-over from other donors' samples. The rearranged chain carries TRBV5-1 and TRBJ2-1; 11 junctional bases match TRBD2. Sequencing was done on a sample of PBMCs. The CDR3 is CASSLGLAGGGEQFF. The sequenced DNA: TGCGCCAGCAGCTTGGGGCTAGCGGGAGGAGGCGAGCAGTTCTTC.